The entry that follows covers one T cell receptor beta chain sequence. This clone's antigen is unknown. Base qualities are not at hand, and no much larger clone is one base apart. This entry is derived from a study of cytomegalovirus exposure and HLA in healthy donors (dated by TCRdb to about 2017). Turning to the overall study: The 650 to 800 repertoires of the first cohort and the 120 validation repertoires were produced on the same platform, according to a later analysis. High-throughput TCR immunosequencing, statistical association of individual TCRs with disease status, and machine learning were combined to predict cytomegalovirus infection status. The aim of the study was to test whether cataloging public T cell receptors could identify signatures of past pathogen exposure. A separate validation cohort of roughly 120 different subjects was used in addition to the 666-subject first cohort.

The donors were included in the validation cohort of 130 or so subjects, a group kept apart from the roughly 680-subject first cohort. Library creation used the immunoSEQ multiplex PCR assay. In the original analysis: A statistical classification framework was built to diagnose cytomegalovirus status from the catalog of TCR beta chain sequences. What TCRdb holds here is the immuneACCESS table cut down to in-frame rearrangements. Part of the clones is not present; checked against another copy, under half of the missing clones reflect an unresolved V gene, and the others are unexplained. The D gene and trimming were derived from the DNA, and the V and J assignments and clone size from that table. The table for this sample lists 220,000 or so clones; around nine tenths of them were counted only once. The ten biggest clones cover about 0.95% of the sample. Results and caveats for the whole study, not just this receptor: Of the cluster scores, approximately 95% were above 0 in a later analysis, which found that TCRs clustered in the first cohort also tended to co-occur in the 95 to 150 validation repertoires. Across donors, most TCR sequences were observed very rarely, whereas some public TCRs were present in many individuals. The classifier was reported to diagnose cytomegalovirus status with high specificity and sensitivity in both the original cohort and the validation cohort. It was suggested by the authors that the approach could potentially be generalized to other disease states and immunological phenotypes. The study listed approximately 150 TCR beta chains as associated with cytomegalovirus. The validation cohort had no HLA typing available for a later analysis, so co-occurrence within that cohort was assessed over all 120 or so repertoires. In vitro tests confirmed that a few of the cytomegalovirus-associated TCR beta chains recognize cytomegalovirus antigens.

V loses 10 bases, J loses 8 bases, and the germline ends lie 12 bases apart. The CDR3 contains 11 residues, cysteine and phenylalanine counted. Here the CDR3 DNA is all that survives: 33 bases in frame from base 1. Sequences MNHEY (CDR1) and SVGAGI (CDR2) are obtained from the germline V gene. This receptor was identified in a young woman in good health and CMV-seronegative. The receptor chain draws on TRBV6-5 and TRBJ2-1; a tentative D call is TRBD1 (6 bases match). Sequenced input: PBMCs. The DNA sequence reads TGTGCCACCTTGGGGGCCTATGAGCAGTTCTTC. This gives the protein CATLGAYEQFF.